This T cell receptor (beta chain) was observed in a study of CD8+CD57+ T cells in acquired aplastic anemia. Looking at the study overall: The DNA of sorted CD4+ and CD8+ cells averaged roughly 3.2 ug. Study-level findings and limits: In common between the patients and the controls were approximately 28 CD8+ CDR3 sequences.

TCR beta VDJ combinations and CDR3 sequences were profiled from genomic DNA. In TCRdb, the reads were re-called with MiXCR into one record per CDR3 protein. The table records some 170,000 distinct CDR3 sequences, more than 45% of them present only once. Of note for this clonotype: What it binds is unknown.

Whoever was chosen for sequencing had shown CD8+CD57+ cell expansion by flow cytometry. Severe acquired aplastic anemia was diagnosed in all patients. The CDR3 has 15 residues. Germline CDR1 is SNHLY and CDR2 is FYNNEI. Trimming shortened V by 2 bases and J by 0 bases, and 10 bases separated the two germline ends. The TCR was taken from a human donor with aplastic anemia. The chain uses TRBV2 and TRBJ2-5; unclear D gene. Sequencing was carried out using sorted CD4+, CD8+, or CD8+CD57+ T cells (not recorded which) from PBMCs. CDR3 protein: CASSEWKGYQETQYF. CDR3 bases: TGTGCCAGCAGTGAATGGAAAGGATACCAAGAGACCCAGTACTTC.